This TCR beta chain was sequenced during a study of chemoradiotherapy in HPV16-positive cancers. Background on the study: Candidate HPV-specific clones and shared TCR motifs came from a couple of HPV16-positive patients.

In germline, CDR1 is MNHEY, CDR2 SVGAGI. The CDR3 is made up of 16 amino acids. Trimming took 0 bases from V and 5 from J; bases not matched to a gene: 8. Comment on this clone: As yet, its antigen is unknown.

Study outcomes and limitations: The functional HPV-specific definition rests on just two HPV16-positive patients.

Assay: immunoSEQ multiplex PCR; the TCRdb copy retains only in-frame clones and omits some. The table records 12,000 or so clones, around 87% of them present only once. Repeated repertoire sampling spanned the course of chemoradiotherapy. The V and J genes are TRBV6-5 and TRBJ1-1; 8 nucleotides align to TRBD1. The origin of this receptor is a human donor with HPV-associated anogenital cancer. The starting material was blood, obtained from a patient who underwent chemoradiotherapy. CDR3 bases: TGTGCCAGCAGTTACTCGATGTACAGGGGGGATACTGAAGCTTTCTTT. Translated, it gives CASSYSMYRGDTEAFF.